The rows below give T cell receptor beta chains drawn from one sample of a study of blood T cells in healthy people across ages. TCRdb passed the 5' RACE reads through MiXCR, listing each CDR3 protein once. Here the sample spans some 850,000 distinct CDR3 sequences, roughly 26% being singletons. The sample was also linked to a second study, of T cells of mothers and their children.

The source material was blood. The receptor set was obtained from a boy aged 5 to 17 in good health. CDR3s include the opening cysteine and the closing phenylalanine or tryptophan. The D gene is left open where the match is weak. Size is omitted from some rows. Given values are once, few, many or a class for expanded clones.

size: few; V: TRBV29-1; D: .; J: TRBJ2-7; DNA: TGCAGCGTTGGGGAGCGGGCTACCTACGAGCAGTACTTC; CDR3: CSVGERATYEQYF
size: few; V: TRBV20-1; D: .; J: TRBJ1-4; DNA: TGCAGTGCGAGTAATGAAAAACTGTTTTTT; CDR3: CSASNEKLFF
size: .; V: TRBV6-6; D: .; J: TRBJ2-3; DNA: TGTGCCAGCAGTTACCTGCGGGGAGATACGCAGTATTTT; CDR3: CASSYLRGDTQYF
size: .; V: TRBV3-1; D: TRBD1; J: TRBJ2-1; DNA: TGTGCCAGCAGCCCGGGGACAGGGGGAAGTGAGCAGTTCTTC; CDR3: CASSPGTGGSEQFF
size: .; V: TRBV29-1; D: .; J: TRBJ2-2; DNA: TGCAGCGTTGAAGGCCCTACCGGGGAGCTGTTTTTT; CDR3: CSVEGPTGELFF
size: few; V: TRBV20-1; D: TRBD1; J: TRBJ1-3; DNA: TGCAGTGCTAGGGACAGGGCTGGAAACACCATATATTTT; CDR3: CSARDRAGNTIYF
size: few; V: TRBV5-1; D: .; J: TRBJ2-1; DNA: TGCGCCAGCAGCTTGGGGGCCCCCAAACCCCATGAGCAGTTCTTC; CDR3: CASSLGAPKPHEQFF
size: few; V: TRBV20-1; D: .; J: TRBJ2-3; DNA: TGCAGTGCTAAAGGGACGGATAGCACAGATACGCAGTATTTT; CDR3: CSAKGTDSTDTQYF
size: few; V: TRBV5-3; D: .; J: TRBJ2-1; DNA: TGTGCCAGAAGAAAGGACAGAGAAATTGACAATGAGCAGTTCTTC; CDR3: CARRKDREIDNEQFF
size: few; V: TRBV7-2; D: TRBD2; J: TRBJ2-7; DNA: TGTGCCAGCAGCTTAGCTGCTAGCGGGGCCTCCTACGAGCAGTACTTC; CDR3: CASSLAASGASYEQYF
size: .; V: TRBV2; D: .; J: TRBJ1-2; DNA: TGTGCCAGCAGTGAAGCCGGGGATCCTAACTATGGCTACACCTTC; CDR3: CASSEAGDPNYGYTF
size: .; V: TRBV10-3; D: .; J: TRBJ1-1; DNA: TGTGCCATCTCCGACAATATGGGCACTGAAGCTTTCTTT; CDR3: CAISDNMGTEAFF
size: few; V: TRBV4-1; D: TRBD1; J: TRBJ2-1; DNA: TGCGCCAGCAGCCCCCGGGACAGCACTTACAATGAGCAGTTCTTC; CDR3: CASSPRDSTYNEQFF
size: .; V: TRBV7-2; D: TRBD1; J: TRBJ2-7; DNA: TGTGCCAGCAGCCCCGGGACAGGGTTAGCCTACGAGCAGTACTTC; CDR3: CASSPGTGLAYEQYF
size: .; V: TRBV29-1; D: .; J: TRBJ2-5; DNA: TGCAGCGTTTCACTGGACTCTCCCGAGACCCAGTACTTC; CDR3: CSVSLDSPETQYF
size: .; V: TRBV12-3/TRBV12-4; D: .; J: TRBJ2-3; DNA: TGTGCCAGCAGTTTAGACCACGGTAGTGATACTAGCACAGATACGCAGTATTTT; CDR3: CASSLDHGSDTSTDTQYF
size: many; V: TRBV21-1; D: .; J: TRBJ2-3; DNA: TGTGCCAGCAGCAAAAACAGTAGCGGGGCGAGCACAGATACGCAGTATTTT; CDR3: CASSKNSSGASTDTQYF
size: .; V: TRBV15; D: TRBD2; J: TRBJ2-5; DNA: TGTGCCACCAGCAGAGAGTCTCGACTAGCGGGAGGTCGGGAGACCCAGTACTTC; CDR3: CATSRESRLAGGRETQYF
size: few; V: TRBV5-1; D: .; J: TRBJ1-3; DNA: TGCGCCAGCAGCTTGGTAGGAACCTCTGGAAACACCATATATTTT; CDR3: CASSLVGTSGNTIYF
size: many; V: TRBV12-3/TRBV12-4; D: .; J: TRBJ2-7; DNA: TGTGCCAGCAGCCGCGCCTCCTACGAGCAGTACTTC; CDR3: CASSRASYEQYF
size: .; V: TRBV20-1; D: TRBD1; J: TRBJ2-7; DNA: TGCAGTGCTAGAGGACAGGGGTTTACTTACGAGCAGTACTTC; CDR3: CSARGQGFTYEQYF
size: many; V: TRBV20-1; D: .; J: TRBJ2-5; DNA: TGCAGTGTACCCCGGGCTAGCTCGGAGACCCAGTACTTC; CDR3: CSVPRASSETQYF
size: .; V: TRBV12-3/TRBV12-4; D: .; J: TRBJ2-5; DNA: TGTGCCAGCAGTTCGTTAGAGGTTCAAGAGACCCAGTACTTC; CDR3: CASSSLEVQETQYF
size: .; V: TRBV6-1; D: .; J: TRBJ2-3; DNA: TGTGCCAGCAGCCACACTTTAAAACTAGCCCCCAAAGATACGCAGTATTTT; CDR3: CASSHTLKLAPKDTQYF
size: .; V: TRBV15; D: .; J: TRBJ2-7; DNA: TGTGCCACCAGCAGTGGTGACAAGAGCTCCTACGAGCAGTACTTC; CDR3: CATSSGDKSSYEQYF
size: many; V: TRBV12-3/TRBV12-4; D: .; J: TRBJ2-5; DNA: TGTGCCAGCAGTATAACGGGATTACAAGAGACCCAGTACTTC; CDR3: CASSITGLQETQYF
size: few; V: TRBV5-1; D: .; J: TRBJ1-2; DNA: TGCGCCAGCAGCTGGGTTTCCGTTTTTAACTATGGCTACACCTTC; CDR3: CASSWVSVFNYGYTF
size: .; V: TRBV7-9; D: .; J: TRBJ1-4; DNA: TGTGCCAGCAGCTTTCCCCGCAAGAATGAAAAACTGTTTTTT; CDR3: CASSFPRKNEKLFF
size: .; V: TRBV12-3/TRBV12-4; D: .; J: TRBJ1-2; DNA: TGTGCCAGCAGTTTAGTCAGCAGGGGAAATGGTGGCTACACCTTC; CDR3: CASSLVSRGNGGYTF
size: .; V: TRBV12-3/TRBV12-4; D: .; J: TRBJ2-5; DNA: TGTGCCAGCAGTTCCGGACGTTTCCCCGCGCTGAAAGAGACCCAGTACTTC; CDR3: CASSSGRFPALKETQYF
size: .; V: TRBV5-1; D: .; J: TRBJ1-1; DNA: TGCGCCAGCAGCTTGGAATTCCAGGGGTCGAACACTGAAGCTTTCTTT; CDR3: CASSLEFQGSNTEAFF
size: few; V: TRBV12-3/TRBV12-4; D: .; J: TRBJ1-5; DNA: TGTGCCAGCAGGGGCTCCGGGACCTCGAGTGGGCCCCAGCATTTT; CDR3: CASRGSGTSSGPQHF